This T cell receptor (beta chain) was profiled in a study of blood T cell repertoires in COVID-19. Across the study: Specimens from acute and convalescent COVID-19 originated in the United States, Italy and Spain. Sources were T cells, B-cell-depleted T cells, or PBMCs; the material itself was cDNA or gDNA.

Libraries were prepared by immunoSEQ multiplex PCR; TCRdb keeps only in-frame clonotypes and omits some of them. Of some 200,000 clones listed, approximately 87% were seen once; the top ten hold over 0.7%. The receptor's source is a woman aged 18-35 years who had recovered from COVID-19. The specimen sequenced was peripheral blood.

As DNA, the CDR3 is TGTGCCAGCAACCCGGACAGGGGGCGCGGCGAGCAGTACGTC. Translating it yields CASNPDRGRGEQYV. J is TRBJ2-7 and V is TRBV5-8; 11 nucleotides line up with TRBD1. Germline CDR1 is SGHTS and CDR2 is YDEGEE. Unmatched junction bases numbered 8, after V lost 6 bases and J lost 6 bases. The CDR3 runs to 14 residues.